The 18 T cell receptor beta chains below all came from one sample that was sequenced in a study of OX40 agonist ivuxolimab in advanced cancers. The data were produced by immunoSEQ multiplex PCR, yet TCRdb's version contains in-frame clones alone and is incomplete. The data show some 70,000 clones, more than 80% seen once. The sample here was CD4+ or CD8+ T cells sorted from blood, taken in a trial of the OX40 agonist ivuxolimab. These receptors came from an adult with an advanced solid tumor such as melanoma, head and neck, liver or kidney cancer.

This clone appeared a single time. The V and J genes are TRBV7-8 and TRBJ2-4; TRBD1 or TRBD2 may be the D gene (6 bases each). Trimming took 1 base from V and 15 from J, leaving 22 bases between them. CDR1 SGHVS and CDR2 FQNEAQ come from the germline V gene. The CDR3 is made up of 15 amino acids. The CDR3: CASSLVGGPLGELYF. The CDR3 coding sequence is TGTGCCAGCAGCTTAGTTGGGGGGCCCCTGGGGGAATTGTACTTC.

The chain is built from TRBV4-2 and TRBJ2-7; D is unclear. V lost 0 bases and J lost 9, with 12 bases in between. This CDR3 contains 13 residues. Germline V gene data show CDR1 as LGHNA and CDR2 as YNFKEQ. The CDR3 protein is CASSQEDSPRQYF. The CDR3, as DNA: TGTGCCAGCAGCCAAGAAGACTCCCCGAGGCAGTACTTC.

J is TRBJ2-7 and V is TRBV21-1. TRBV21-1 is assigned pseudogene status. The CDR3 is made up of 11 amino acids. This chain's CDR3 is CASKPSYEQYF. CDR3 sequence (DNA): TGTGCCAGCAAACCGTCCTACGAGCAGTACTTC.

The DNA of the CDR3 is TGTGCCATCAGTGGCAGGAGGTCAGGGAGCACAGATACGCAGTATTTT. It codes for CAISGRRSGSTDTQYF. The chain recombines TRBV10-3 with TRBJ2-3; D possibly matches TRBD1 or TRBD2 (5 bases each). The V end lost 4 bases, the J end lost 0 bases, and 14 bases lay between the germline ends. CDR1 is ENHRY, CDR2 SYGVKD, per germline. The CDR3 sequence is 16 residues long.

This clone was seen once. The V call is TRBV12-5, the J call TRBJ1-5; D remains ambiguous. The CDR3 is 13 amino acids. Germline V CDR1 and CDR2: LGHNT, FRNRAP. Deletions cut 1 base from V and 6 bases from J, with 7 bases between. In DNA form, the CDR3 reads TGTGCTAGTGGTTTGGGGCCCCCTCAGCCCCAGCATTTT. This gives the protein CASGLGPPQPQHF.

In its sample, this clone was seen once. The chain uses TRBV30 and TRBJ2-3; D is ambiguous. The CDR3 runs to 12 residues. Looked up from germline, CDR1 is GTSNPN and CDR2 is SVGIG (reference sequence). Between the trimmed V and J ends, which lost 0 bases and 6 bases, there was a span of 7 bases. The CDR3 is CAWSVSPDTQYF. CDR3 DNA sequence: TGTGCCTGGAGTGTAAGCCCCGATACGCAGTATTTT.

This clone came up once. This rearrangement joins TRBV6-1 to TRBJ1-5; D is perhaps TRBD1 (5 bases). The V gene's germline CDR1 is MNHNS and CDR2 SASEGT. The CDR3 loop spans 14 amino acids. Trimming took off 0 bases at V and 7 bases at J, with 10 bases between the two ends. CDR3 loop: CASSEAQGGQPQHF. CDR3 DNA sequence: TGTGCCAGCAGTGAAGCGCAGGGAGGGCAGCCCCAGCATTTT.

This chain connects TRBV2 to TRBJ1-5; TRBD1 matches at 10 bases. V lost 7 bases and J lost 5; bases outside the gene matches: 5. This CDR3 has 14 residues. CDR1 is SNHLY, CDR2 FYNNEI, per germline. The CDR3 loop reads CASTLGTGDQPQHF. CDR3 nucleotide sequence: TGTGCCAGCACCCTGGGGACAGGGGATCAGCCCCAGCATTTT. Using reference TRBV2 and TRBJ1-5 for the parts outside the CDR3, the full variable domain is EPEVTQTPSHQVTQMGQEVILRCVPISNHLYFYWYRQILGQKVEFLVSFYNNEISEKSEIFDDQFSVERPDGSNFTLKIRSTKLEDSAMYFCASTLGTGDQPQHFGDGTRLSIL.

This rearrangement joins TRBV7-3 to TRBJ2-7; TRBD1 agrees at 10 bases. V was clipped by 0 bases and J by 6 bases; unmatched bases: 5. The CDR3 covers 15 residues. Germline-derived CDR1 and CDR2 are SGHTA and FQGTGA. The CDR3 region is CASSLTGTGVGEQYF. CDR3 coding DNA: TGTGCCAGCAGCTTAACAGGGACAGGGGTCGGCGAGCAGTACTTC.

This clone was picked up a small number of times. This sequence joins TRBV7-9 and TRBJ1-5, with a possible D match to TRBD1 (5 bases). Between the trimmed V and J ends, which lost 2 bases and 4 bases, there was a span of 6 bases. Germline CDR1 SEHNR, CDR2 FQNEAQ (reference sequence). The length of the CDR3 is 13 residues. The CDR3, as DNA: TGTGCCAGCAGCTTATGGGGGAATCAGCCCCAGCATTTT. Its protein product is CASSLWGNQPQHF. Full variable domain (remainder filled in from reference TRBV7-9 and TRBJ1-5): DTGVSQNPRHKITKRGQNVTFRCDPISEHNRLYWYRQTLGQGPEFLTYFQNEAQLEKSRLLSDRFSAERPKGSFSTLEIQRTEQGDSAMYLCASSLWGNQPQHFGDGTRLSIL.

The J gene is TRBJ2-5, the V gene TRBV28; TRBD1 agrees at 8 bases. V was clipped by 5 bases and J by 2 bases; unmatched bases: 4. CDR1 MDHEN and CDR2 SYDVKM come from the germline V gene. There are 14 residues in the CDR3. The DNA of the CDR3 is TGTGCCAGCAGTCCGAGGACAGGGCAAGAGACCCAGTACTTC. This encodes CASSPRTGQETQYF.

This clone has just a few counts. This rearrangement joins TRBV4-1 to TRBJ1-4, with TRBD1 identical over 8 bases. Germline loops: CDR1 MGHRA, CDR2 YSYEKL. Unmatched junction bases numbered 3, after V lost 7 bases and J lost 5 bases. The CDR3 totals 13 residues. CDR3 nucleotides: TGCGCCAGCAACCGGGACAGGAATGAAAAACTGTTTTTT. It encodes CASNRDRNEKLFF.

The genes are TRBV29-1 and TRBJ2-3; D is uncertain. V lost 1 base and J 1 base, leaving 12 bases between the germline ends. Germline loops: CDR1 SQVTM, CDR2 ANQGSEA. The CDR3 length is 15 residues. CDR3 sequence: CSVEGSRGRTDTQYF. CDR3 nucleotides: TGCAGCGTTGAAGGCAGTAGAGGACGCACAGATACGCAGTATTTT.

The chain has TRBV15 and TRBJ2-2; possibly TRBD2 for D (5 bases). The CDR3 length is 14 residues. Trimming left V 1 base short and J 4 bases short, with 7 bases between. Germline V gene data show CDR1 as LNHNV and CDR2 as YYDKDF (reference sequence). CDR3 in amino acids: CATSRAGSTGELFF. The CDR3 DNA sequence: TGTGCCACCAGCAGAGCGGGGTCCACCGGGGAGCTGTTTTTT.

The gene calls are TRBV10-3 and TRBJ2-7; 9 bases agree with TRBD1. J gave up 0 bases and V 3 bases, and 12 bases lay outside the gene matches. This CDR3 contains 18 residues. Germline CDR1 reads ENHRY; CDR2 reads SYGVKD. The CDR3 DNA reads TGTGCCATCAGTGACCTCGGATCGATGGGACAGGGCTCCTACGAGCAGTACTTC. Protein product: CAISDLGSMGQGSYEQYF.

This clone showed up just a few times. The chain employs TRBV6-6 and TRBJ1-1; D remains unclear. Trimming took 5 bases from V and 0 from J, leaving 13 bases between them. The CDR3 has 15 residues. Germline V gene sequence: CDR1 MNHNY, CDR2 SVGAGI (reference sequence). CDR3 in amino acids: CASSLPGGMNTEAFF. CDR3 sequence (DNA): TGTGCCAGCAGTCTCCCCGGAGGCATGAACACTGAAGCTTTCTTT.

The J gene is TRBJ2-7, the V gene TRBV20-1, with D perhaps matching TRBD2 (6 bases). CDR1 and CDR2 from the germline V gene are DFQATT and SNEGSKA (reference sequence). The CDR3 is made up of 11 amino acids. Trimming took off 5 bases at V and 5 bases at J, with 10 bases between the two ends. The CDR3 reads CSALGTHEQYF. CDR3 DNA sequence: TGCAGTGCTCTCGGGACTCACGAGCAGTACTTC.

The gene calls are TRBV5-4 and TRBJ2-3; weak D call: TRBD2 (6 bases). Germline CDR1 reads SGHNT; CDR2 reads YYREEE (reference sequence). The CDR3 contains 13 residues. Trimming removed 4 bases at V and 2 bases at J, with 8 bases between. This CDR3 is CASSAGLTDTQYF. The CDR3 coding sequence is TGTGCCAGCAGCGCGGGACTCACAGATACGCAGTATTTT.